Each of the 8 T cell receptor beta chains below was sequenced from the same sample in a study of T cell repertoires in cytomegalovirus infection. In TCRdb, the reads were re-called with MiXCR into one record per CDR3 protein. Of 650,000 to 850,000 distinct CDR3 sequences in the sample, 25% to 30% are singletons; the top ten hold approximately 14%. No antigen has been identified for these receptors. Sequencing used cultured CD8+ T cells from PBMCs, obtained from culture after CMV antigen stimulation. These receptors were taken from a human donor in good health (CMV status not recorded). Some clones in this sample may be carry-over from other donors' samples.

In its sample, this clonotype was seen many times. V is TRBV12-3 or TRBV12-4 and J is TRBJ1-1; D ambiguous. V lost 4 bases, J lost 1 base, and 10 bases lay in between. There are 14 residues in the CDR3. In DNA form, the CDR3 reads TGTGCCAGCAGTTCGGGCGTTGGGAACACTGAAGCTTTCTTT. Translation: CASSSGVGNTEAFF.

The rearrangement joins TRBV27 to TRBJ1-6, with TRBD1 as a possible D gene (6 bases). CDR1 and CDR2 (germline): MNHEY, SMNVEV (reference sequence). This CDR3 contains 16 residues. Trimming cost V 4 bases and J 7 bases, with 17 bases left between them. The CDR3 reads CASSSEQGSENSPLHF. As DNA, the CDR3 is TGTGCCAGCAGTTCCGAACAGGGATCGGAGAATTCACCCCTCCACTTT.

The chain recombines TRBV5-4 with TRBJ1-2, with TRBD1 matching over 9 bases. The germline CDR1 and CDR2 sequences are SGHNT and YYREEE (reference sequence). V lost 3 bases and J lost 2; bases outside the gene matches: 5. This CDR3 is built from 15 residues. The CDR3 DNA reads TGTGCCAGCAGCTCTACCGGACAGGGGAACTATGGCTACACCTTC. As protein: CASSSTGQGNYGYTF.

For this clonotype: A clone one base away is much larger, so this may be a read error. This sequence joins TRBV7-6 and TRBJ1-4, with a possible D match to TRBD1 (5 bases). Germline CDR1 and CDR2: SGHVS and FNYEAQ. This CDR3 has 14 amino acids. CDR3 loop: CANSPGLNNEKLFF. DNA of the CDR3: TGTGCCAACAGCCCGGGACTGAATAATGAAAAACTGTTTTTT. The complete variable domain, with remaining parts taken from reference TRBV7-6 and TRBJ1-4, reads GAGVSQSPRYKVTKRGQDVALRCDPISGHVSLYWYRQALGQGPEFLTYFNYEAQQDKSGLPNDRFSAERPEGSISTLTIQRTEQRDSAMYRCANSPGLNNEKLFFGSGTQLSVL.

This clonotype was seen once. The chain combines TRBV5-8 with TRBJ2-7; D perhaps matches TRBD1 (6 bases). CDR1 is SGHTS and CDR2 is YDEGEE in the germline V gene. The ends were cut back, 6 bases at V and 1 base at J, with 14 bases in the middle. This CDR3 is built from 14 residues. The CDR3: CASTLPGQSYEQYV. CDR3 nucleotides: TGTGCCAGCACCCTACCGGGACAATCCTACGAGCAGTACGTC.

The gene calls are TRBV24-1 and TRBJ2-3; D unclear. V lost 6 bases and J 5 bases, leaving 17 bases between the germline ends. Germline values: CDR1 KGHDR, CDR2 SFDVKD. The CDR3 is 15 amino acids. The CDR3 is CATSRGPLREDTQYF. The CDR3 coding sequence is TGTGCCACCAGTAGAGGACCATTGCGCGAAGATACGCAGTATTTT.

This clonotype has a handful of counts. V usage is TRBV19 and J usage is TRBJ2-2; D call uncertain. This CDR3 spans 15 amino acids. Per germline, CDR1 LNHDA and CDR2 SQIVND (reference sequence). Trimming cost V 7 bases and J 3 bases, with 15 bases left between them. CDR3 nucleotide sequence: TGTGCCAGTACCCCTTCTGACTGGGACACCGGGGAGCTGTTTTTT. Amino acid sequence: CASTPSDWDTGELFF.

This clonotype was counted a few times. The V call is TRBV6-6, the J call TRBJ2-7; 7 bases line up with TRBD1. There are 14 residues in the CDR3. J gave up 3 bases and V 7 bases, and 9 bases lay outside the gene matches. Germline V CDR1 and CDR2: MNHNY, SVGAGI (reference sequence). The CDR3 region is CASNPTGPDYEQYV. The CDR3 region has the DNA TGTGCCAGCAACCCGACAGGGCCCGACTACGAGCAGTACGTC.